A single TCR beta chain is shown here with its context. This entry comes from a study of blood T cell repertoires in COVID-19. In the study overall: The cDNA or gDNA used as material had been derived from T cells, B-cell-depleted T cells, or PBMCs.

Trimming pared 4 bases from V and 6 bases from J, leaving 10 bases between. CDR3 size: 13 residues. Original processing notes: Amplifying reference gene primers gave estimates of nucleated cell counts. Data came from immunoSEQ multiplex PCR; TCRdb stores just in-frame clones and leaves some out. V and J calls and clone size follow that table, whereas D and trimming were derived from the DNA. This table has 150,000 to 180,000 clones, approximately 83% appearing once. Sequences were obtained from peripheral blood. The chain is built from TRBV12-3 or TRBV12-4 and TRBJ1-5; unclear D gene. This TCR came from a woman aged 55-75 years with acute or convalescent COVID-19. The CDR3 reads CASSSWGVQPQHF. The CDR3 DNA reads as TGTGCCAGCAGTTCCTGGGGAGTTCAGCCCCAGCATTTT.